This TCR beta chain came from a study of radiation and T cells in renal cell carcinoma. As for the study in general: Nephrectomy followed 15 Gy stereotactic body radiation by 4 weeks.

Study findings and constraints: Without pretreatment biopsies, baseline tumor clonotype presence was undetermined.

Sequencing used immunoSEQ multiplex PCR; TCRdb keeps in-frame clones, though not all of them. The top ten clones hold about 1.9% of a sample with under 150,000 clones, over 75% of them seen once. The sample's time point: blood 2 weeks post-SBRT. This sample's treatment: 15 Gy SBRT to primary tumor, nephrectomy 4 weeks later. In regard to this clone: Its cognate antigen is unknown.

The germline V gene encodes CDR1 MNHEY and CDR2 SMNVEV (reference sequence). The CDR3 length is 16 residues. Unmatched junction bases numbered 10, after V lost 5 bases and J lost 2 bases. The specimen comprised blood, sampled from a patient whose treatment included radiotherapy and nephrectomy. The sequence derives from a woman between 55 and 75 years old with renal cell carcinoma. The chain recombines TRBV27 with TRBJ2-7; 9 bases map to TRBD2. As DNA, the CDR3 is TGTGCCAGCAGTCCCCTCCAGGCGGGAGGGACCTACGAGCAGTACTTC. Its translation is CASSPLQAGGTYEQYF.